The T cell receptor (beta chain) described here comes from a study of shared clonotypes between healthy human individuals. Clones were sequenced by immunoSEQ multiplex PCR, and TCRdb holds only the in-frame ones, with some missing. The sample holds approximately 640,000 clones; about two thirds are singletons and the top ten take around 1.8%. The clonotype originates from a woman aged 25 to 45 in good health. Sample: memory CD4+ T cells sorted from blood. As for subset: CD45RA-negative fraction.

The CDR3 nucleotides read TGTGCCTGGAGAGAACCCCAGGGGCTTTACAATGAGCAGTTCTTC. Its translation: CAWREPQGLYNEQFF. The rearrangement joins TRBV30 to TRBJ2-1, with D tentatively TRBD1 (6 bases). Germline V gene sequence: CDR1 GTSNPN, CDR2 SVGIG (reference sequence). The CDR3 has 15 amino acids. V was shortened by 3 bases and J by 4 bases, with 16 bases between the two germline ends.